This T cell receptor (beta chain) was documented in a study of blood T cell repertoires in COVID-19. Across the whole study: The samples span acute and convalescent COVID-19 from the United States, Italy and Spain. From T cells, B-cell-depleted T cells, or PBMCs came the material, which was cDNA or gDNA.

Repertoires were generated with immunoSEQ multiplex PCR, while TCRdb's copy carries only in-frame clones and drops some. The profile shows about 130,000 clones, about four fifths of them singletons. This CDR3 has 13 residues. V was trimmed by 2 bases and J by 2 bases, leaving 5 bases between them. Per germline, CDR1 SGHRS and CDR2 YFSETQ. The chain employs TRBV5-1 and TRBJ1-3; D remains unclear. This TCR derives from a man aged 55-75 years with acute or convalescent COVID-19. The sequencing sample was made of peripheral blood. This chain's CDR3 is CASSFFTGNTIYF. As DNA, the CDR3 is TGCGCCAGCAGCTTCTTTACTGGAAACACCATATATTTT.